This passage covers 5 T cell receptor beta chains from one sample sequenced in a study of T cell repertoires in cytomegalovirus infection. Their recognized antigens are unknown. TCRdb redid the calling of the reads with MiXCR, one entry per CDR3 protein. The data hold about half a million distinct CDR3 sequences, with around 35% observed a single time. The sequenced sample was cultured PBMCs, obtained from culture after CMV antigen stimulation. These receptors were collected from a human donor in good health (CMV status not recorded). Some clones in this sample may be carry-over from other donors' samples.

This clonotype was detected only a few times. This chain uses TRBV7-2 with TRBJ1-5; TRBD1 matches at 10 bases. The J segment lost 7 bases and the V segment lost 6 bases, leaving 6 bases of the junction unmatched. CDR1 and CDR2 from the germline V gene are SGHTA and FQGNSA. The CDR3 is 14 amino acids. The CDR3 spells CASSPGQGYQPQHF. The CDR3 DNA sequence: TGTGCCAGCAGTCCGGGACAGGGGTACCAGCCCCAGCATTTT.

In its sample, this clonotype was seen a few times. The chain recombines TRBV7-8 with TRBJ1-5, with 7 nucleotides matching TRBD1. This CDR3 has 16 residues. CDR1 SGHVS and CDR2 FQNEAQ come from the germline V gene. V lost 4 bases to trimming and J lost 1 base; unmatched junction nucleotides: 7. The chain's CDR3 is CASSSRQGESNQPQHF. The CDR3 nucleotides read TGTGCCAGCAGCTCCAGACAGGGAGAAAGCAATCAGCCCCAGCATTTT.

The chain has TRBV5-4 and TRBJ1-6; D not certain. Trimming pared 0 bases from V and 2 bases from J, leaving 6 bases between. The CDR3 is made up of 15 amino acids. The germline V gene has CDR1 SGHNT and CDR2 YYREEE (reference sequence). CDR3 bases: TGTGCCAGCAGCTTGGATACAACCTATAATTCACCCCTCCACTTT. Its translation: CASSLDTTYNSPLHF. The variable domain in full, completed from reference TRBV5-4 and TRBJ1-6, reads ETGVTQSPTHLIKTRGQQVTLRCSSQSGHNTVSWYQQALGQGPQFIFQYYREEENGRGNFPPRFSGLQFPNYSSELNVNALELDDSALYLCASSLDTTYNSPLHFGNGTRLTVT.

In DNA, the CDR3 is TGTGCCAGCAGCGTCGGCCACCAAGAGACCCAGTACTTC. This codes for CASSVGHQETQYF. The gene calls are TRBV5-4 and TRBJ2-5; D unresolved. V lost 4 bases and J 0 bases, leaving 7 bases between the germline ends. The CDR3 extends over 13 amino acids. Germline V gives CDR1 SGHNT, CDR2 YYREEE (reference sequence).

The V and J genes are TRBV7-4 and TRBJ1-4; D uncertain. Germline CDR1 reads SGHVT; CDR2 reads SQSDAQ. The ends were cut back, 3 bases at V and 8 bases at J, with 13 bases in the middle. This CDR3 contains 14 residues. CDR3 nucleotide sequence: TGTGCCAGCAGCTTTGAAAGGGCCGGGGAAAAACTGTTTTTT. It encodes CASSFERAGEKLFF. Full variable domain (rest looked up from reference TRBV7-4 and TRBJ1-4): GAGVSQSPRYKVAKRGRDVALRCDSISGHVTLYWYRQTLGQGSEVLTYSQSDAQRDKSGRPSGRFSAERPERSVSTLKIQRTEQGDSAVYLCASSFERAGEKLFFGSGTQLSVL.